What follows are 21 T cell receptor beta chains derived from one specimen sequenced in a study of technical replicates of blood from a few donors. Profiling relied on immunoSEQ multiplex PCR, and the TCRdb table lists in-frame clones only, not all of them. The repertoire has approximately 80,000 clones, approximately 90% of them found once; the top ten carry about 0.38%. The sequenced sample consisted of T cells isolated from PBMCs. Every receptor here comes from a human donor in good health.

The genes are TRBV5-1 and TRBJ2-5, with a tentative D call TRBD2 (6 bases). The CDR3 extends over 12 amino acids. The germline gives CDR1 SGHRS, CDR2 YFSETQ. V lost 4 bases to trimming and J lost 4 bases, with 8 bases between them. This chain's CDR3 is CASSEGGETQYF. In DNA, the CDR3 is TGCGCCAGCAGCGAGGGAGGAGAGACCCAGTACTTC. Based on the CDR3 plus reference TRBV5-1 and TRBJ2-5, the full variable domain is KAGVTQTPRYLIKTRGQQVTLSCSPISGHRSVSWYQQTPGQGLQFLFEYFSETQRNKGNFPGRFSGRQFSNSRSEMNVSTLELGDSALYLCASSEGGETQYFGPGTRLLVL.

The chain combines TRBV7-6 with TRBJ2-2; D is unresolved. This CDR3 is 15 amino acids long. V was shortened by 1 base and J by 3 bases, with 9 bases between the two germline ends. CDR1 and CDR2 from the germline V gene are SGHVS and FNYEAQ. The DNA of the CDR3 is TGTGCCAGCAGCTTAGACGGTTCCGACACCGGGGAGCTGTTTTTT. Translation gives CASSLDGSDTGELFF.

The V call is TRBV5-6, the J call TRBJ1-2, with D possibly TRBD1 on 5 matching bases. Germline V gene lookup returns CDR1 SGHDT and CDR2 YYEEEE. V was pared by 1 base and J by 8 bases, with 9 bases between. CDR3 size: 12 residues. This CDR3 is CASSLTTEGYTF. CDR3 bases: TGTGCCAGCAGCTTGACGACAGAAGGCTACACCTTC. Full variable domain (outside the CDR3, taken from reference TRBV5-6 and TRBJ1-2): DAGVTQSPTHLIKTRGQQVTLRCSPKSGHDTVSWYQQALGQGPQFIFQYYEEEERQRGNFPDRFSGHQFPNYSSELNVNALLLGDSALYLCASSLTTEGYTFGSGTRLTVV.

The CDR3 is CASNEDGSAAYEQYF. The CDR3 DNA follows: TGCGCCAGCAACGAGGACGGGAGTGCAGCCTACGAGCAGTACTTC. The chain combines TRBV5-1 with TRBJ2-7; D is perhaps TRBD2 (6 bases). Trimming left V 6 bases short and J 2 bases short, with 18 bases between. Germline CDR1 and CDR2: SGHRS and YFSETQ. This CDR3 spans 15 amino acids.

The CDR3 reads CASSLSRADEKLFF. The CDR3 coding sequence is TGTGCCAGCAGTTTGTCGAGGGCAGATGAAAAACTGTTTTTT. This sequence joins TRBV28 and TRBJ1-4; the D is unclear. Germline V lookup: CDR1 MDHEN, CDR2 SYDVKM. V was shortened by 3 bases and J by 6 bases, with 11 bases between the two germline ends. The CDR3 contains 14 residues. The variable domain in full, completed from reference TRBV28 and TRBJ1-4, reads DVKVTQSSRYLVKRTGEKVFLECVQDMDHENMFWYRQDPGLGLRLIYFSYDVKMKEKGDIPEGYSVSREKKERFSLILESASTNQTSMYLCASSLSRADEKLFFGSGTQLSVL.

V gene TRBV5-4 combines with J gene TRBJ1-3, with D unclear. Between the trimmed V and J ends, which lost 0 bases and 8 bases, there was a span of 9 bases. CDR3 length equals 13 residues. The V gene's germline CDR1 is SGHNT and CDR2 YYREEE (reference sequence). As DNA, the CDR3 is TGTGCCAGCAGCTTGGGCAACCCGGACACCATATATTTT. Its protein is CASSLGNPDTIYF.

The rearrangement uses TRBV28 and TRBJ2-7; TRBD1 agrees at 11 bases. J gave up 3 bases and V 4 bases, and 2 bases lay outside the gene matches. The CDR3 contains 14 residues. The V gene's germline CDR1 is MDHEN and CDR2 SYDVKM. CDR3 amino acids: CASSWTGGRYEQYF. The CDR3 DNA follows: TGTGCCAGCAGTTGGACAGGGGGCCGCTACGAGCAGTACTTC.

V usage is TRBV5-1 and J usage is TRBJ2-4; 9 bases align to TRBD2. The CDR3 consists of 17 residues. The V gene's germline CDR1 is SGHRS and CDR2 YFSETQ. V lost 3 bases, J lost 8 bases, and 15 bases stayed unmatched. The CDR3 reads CASSWGTGAGGGDIQYF. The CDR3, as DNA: TGCGCCAGCAGCTGGGGGACGGGAGCGGGAGGAGGAGACATTCAGTACTTC. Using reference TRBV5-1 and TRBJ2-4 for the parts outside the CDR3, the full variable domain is KAGVTQTPRYLIKTRGQQVTLSCSPISGHRSVSWYQQTPGQGLQFLFEYFSETQRNKGNFPGRFSGRQFSNSRSEMNVSTLELGDSALYLCASSWGTGAGGGDIQYFGAGTRLSVL.

The CDR3 DNA sequence: TGTGCCAGCAGTTATTGGGGGGTAGGCAGCACTGAAGCTTTCTTT. As protein: CASSYWGVGSTEAFF. V gene TRBV6-6 combines with J gene TRBJ1-1; D perhaps matches TRBD1 (5 bases). This CDR3 region has 15 residues. The V gene's germline CDR1 is MNHNY and CDR2 SVGAGI (reference sequence). V shed 3 bases and J shed 4 bases, with 15 bases lying between them.

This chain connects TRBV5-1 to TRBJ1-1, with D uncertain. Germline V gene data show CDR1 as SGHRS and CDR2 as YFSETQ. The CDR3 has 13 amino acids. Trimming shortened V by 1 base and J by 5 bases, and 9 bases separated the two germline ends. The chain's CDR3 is CASSLYSETEAFF. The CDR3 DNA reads TGCGCCAGCAGCTTGTATTCCGAGACTGAAGCTTTCTTT.

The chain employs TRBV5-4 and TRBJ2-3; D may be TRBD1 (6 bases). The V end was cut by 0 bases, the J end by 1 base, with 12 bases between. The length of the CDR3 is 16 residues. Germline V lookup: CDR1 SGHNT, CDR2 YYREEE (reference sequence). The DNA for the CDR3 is TGTGCCAGCAGCTTGGACCAGGGGTCCGGCACAGATACGCAGTATTTT. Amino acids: CASSLDQGSGTDTQYF.

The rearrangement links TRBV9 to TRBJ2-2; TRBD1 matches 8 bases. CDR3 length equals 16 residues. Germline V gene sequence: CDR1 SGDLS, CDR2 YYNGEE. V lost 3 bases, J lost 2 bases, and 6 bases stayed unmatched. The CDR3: CASSDRGQGNTGELFF. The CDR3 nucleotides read TGTGCCAGCAGCGACAGAGGACAGGGAAACACCGGGGAGCTGTTTTTT.

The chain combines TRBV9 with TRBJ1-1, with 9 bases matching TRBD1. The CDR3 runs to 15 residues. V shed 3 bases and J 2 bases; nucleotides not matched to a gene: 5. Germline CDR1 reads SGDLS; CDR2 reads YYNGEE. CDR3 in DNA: TGTGCCAGCAGCGCCGGGGACAGGGTCAACACTGAAGCTTTCTTT. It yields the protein CASSAGDRVNTEAFF.

In DNA form, the CDR3 reads TGTGCCAGCAGTCGCCCTAGCGAGAGCTCCTACGAGCAGTACTTC. Its translation is CASSRPSESSYEQYF. The rearrangement joins TRBV6-5 to TRBJ2-7; possibly TRBD2 for D (6 bases). Germline values: CDR1 MNHEY, CDR2 SVGAGI. Trimming took off 5 bases at V and 0 bases at J, with 14 bases between the two ends. This CDR3 contains 15 residues.

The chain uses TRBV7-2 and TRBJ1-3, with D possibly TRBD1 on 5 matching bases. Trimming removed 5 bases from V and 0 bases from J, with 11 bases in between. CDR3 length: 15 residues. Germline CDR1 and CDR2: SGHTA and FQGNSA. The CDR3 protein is CASSRRGFSGNTIYF. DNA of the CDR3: TGTGCCAGCAGCCGGAGGGGCTTCTCTGGAAACACCATATATTTT.

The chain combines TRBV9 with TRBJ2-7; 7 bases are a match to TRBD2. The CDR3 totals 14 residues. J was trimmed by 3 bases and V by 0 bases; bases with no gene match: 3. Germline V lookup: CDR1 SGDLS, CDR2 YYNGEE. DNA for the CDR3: TGTGCCAGCAGCGTAGGGGAGGGATACTACGAGCAGTACTTC. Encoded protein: CASSVGEGYYEQYF.

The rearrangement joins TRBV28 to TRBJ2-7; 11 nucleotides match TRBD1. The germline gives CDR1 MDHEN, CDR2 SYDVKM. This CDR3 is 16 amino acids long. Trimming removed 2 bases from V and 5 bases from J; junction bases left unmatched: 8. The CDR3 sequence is CASSLRTGGAGNEQYF. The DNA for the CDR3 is TGTGCCAGCAGTTTAAGGACAGGGGGCGCTGGGAACGAGCAGTACTTC. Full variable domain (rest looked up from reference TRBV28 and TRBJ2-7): DVKVTQSSRYLVKRTGEKVFLECVQDMDHENMFWYRQDPGLGLRLIYFSYDVKMKEKGDIPEGYSVSREKKERFSLILESASTNQTSMYLCASSLRTGGAGNEQYFGPGTRLTVT.

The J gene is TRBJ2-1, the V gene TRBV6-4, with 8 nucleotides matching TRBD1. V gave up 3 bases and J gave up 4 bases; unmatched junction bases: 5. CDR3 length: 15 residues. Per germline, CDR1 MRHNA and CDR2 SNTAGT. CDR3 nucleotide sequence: TGTGCCAGCAGTGAAAGGACAGGGAAGTACAATGAGCAGTTCTTC. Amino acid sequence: CASSERTGKYNEQFF.

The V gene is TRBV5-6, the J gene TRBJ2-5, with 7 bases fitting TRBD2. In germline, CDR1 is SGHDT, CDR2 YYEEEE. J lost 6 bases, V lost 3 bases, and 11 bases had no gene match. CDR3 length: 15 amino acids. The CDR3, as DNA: TGTGCCAGCAGCTCAGCTGGGGGGAGGGCCAAGACCCAGTACTTC. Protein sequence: CASSSAGGRAKTQYF. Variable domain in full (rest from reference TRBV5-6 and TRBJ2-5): DAGVTQSPTHLIKTRGQQVTLRCSPKSGHDTVSWYQQALGQGPQFIFQYYEEEERQRGNFPDRFSGHQFPNYSSELNVNALLLGDSALYLCASSSAGGRAKTQYFGPGTRLLVL.

The CDR3 reads CASSSSGGRNQPQHF. Here the CDR3 DNA reads TGTGCCAGCAGCTCAAGCGGGGGGCGCAATCAGCCCCAGCATTTT. The chain uses TRBV7-9 and TRBJ1-5, with a possible D match to TRBD1 (6 bases). Trimming cost V 4 bases and J 2 bases, with 12 bases left between them. CDR1 is SEHNR and CDR2 is FQNEAQ in the germline V gene (reference sequence). The CDR3 runs 15 residues. The full variable domain, its missing parts supplied by reference TRBV7-9 and TRBJ1-5, is DTGVSQNPRHKITKRGQNVTFRCDPISEHNRLYWYRQTLGQGPEFLTYFQNEAQLEKSRLLSDRFSAERPKGSFSTLEIQRTEQGDSAMYLCASSSSGGRNQPQHFGDGTRLSIL.

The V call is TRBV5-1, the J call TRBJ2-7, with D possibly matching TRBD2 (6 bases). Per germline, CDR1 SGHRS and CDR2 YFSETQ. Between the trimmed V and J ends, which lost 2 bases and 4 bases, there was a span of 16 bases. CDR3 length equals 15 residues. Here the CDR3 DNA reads TGCGCCAGCAGCTTAGAGACCTTTGGGGGGTACGAGCAGTACTTC. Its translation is CASSLETFGGYEQYF.